The text below deals with one T cell receptor beta chain. The sample comes from a study of blood T cell repertoires in COVID-19. Per the authors' pipeline: Nucleated cell number was recorded as an estimate derived from reference gene primer amplification. Libraries were prepared by immunoSEQ multiplex PCR; TCRdb keeps only in-frame clonotypes and omits some of them. V, J and clone size are those of that table, while D and trimming were read from the DNA. The sample contains about 220,000 clones, 88% of which appear only once. J was trimmed by 7 bases and V by 3 bases; bases with no gene match: 2. From germline, CDR1 is KGHSH and CDR2 LQKENI. The CDR3 extends over 14 amino acids.

The chain joins TRBV18 to TRBJ1-6, with 8 bases aligning to TRBD1. This TCR was sampled from a woman aged 30 to 39 who had recovered from COVID-19. Sequencing input: PBMCs or T cells enriched from blood (not recorded which). This chain's CDR3 is CASSPGQENSPLHF. The CDR3 DNA reads TGTGCCAGCTCACCGGGACAGGAGAATTCACCCCTCCACTTT.